Listed below are T cell receptor beta chains from one sample, sequenced in a study of blood T cell repertoires in COVID-19. The data were produced by immunoSEQ multiplex PCR, yet TCRdb's version contains in-frame clones alone and is incomplete. This table has 150,000 to 200,000 clones, over 75% appearing once. The sequenced material came from peripheral blood. These receptor sequences come from a man aged 35 to 55 with active or convalescent COVID-19. Each CDR3 is given with its conserved first and last residue. Fields, in order: clone size, V gene, J gene, D gene, CDR3 DNA, CDR3 protein. D genes are given only for firm matches. Clone size appears in some rows only: once, few, many, or a class for an expanded clone.

clone size: -
V gene: TRBV3-1/TRBV3-2
J gene: TRBJ2-5
D gene: -
CDR3 DNA: TGTGCCAGCAGCCAAGAAGTTCGGGGTCATCGGAATTTGAAAAAAGAGACCCAGTACTTC
CDR3 protein: CASSQEVRGHRNLKKETQYF

clone size: -
V gene: TRBV5-1
J gene: TRBJ2-2
D gene: -
CDR3 DNA: TGCGCCAGCCACTCCGGGCAAGGGGCCACCGGGGAGCTGTTTTTT
CDR3 protein: CASHSGQGATGELFF

clone size: -
V gene: TRBV15
J gene: TRBJ2-1
D gene: -
CDR3 DNA: TGTGCCACCAGCAATCAGGTTGGCGCAGATGAGCAGTTCTTC
CDR3 protein: CATSNQVGADEQFF

clone size: -
V gene: TRBV25-1
J gene: TRBJ1-6
D gene: -
CDR3 DNA: TGTGCCAGCAGTCGTCGCGAAACCTATAATTCACCCCTCCACTTT
CDR3 protein: CASSRRETYNSPLHF

clone size: -
V gene: TRBV28
J gene: TRBJ2-1
D gene: TRBD1
CDR3 DNA: TGTGCCAGCAGTCGCCTACAGGGGGAGGAGCAGTTCTTC
CDR3 protein: CASSRLQGEEQFF

clone size: -
V gene: TRBV4-1
J gene: TRBJ2-1
D gene: -
CDR3 DNA: TGCGCCAGCAGCCAAGCGCCCGCGGGGACCTACAATGAGCAGTTCTTC
CDR3 protein: CASSQAPAGTYNEQFF

clone size: -
V gene: TRBV27
J gene: TRBJ2-1
D gene: -
CDR3 DNA: TGTGCCAGCAGTTTCGGACACTCCTACAATGAGCAGTTCTTC
CDR3 protein: CASSFGHSYNEQFF

clone size: -
V gene: TRBV18
J gene: TRBJ1-1
D gene: TRBD1
CDR3 DNA: TGTGCCAGCTCACCATACCGGACAGGGGGTAACACTGAAGCTTTCTTT
CDR3 protein: CASSPYRTGGNTEAFF

clone size: -
V gene: TRBV5-1
J gene: TRBJ2-5
D gene: -
CDR3 DNA: TGCGCCAGCAGCCTTAGGACTGCAGGAGAGGGGACCCAGTACTTC
CDR3 protein: CASSLRTAGEGTQYF

clone size: -
V gene: TRBV27
J gene: TRBJ1-2
D gene: -
CDR3 DNA: TGTGCCGCGGGCGGGGCAGGCTATGGCTACACCTTC
CDR3 protein: CAAGGAGYGYTF

clone size: -
V gene: TRBV5-1
J gene: TRBJ1-1
D gene: TRBD1
CDR3 DNA: TGCGCCAGCAGCCCGGGACAGCATGAAGCTTTCTTT
CDR3 protein: CASSPGQHEAFF

clone size: -
V gene: TRBV19
J gene: TRBJ2-3
D gene: -
CDR3 DNA: TGTGCCAGTAGTAATGTTCTGGATACGCAGTATTTT
CDR3 protein: CASSNVLDTQYF

clone size: -
V gene: TRBV3-1/TRBV3-2
J gene: TRBJ2-5
D gene: TRBD2
CDR3 DNA: TGTGCCAGCAGCTTGACTAGCGGGGGGGCCGGGACCCAGTACTTC
CDR3 protein: CASSLTSGGAGTQYF

clone size: once
V gene: TRBV6-5
J gene: TRBJ1-2
D gene: -
CDR3 DNA: TGTGCCAGCAGTTCGTCAGTGACTAACTATGGCTACACCTTC
CDR3 protein: CASSSSVTNYGYTF

clone size: -
V gene: TRBV6-5
J gene: TRBJ1-1
D gene: -
CDR3 DNA: TGTGCCAGCAGTCGCCTTTCAGGGAACACTGAAGCTTTCTTT
CDR3 protein: CASSRLSGNTEAFF

clone size: -
V gene: TRBV5-1
J gene: TRBJ1-1
D gene: TRBD1
CDR3 DNA: TGCGCCAGCAGCCCCTTTACAGGGGAGAGCACTGAAGCTTTCTTT
CDR3 protein: CASSPFTGESTEAFF

clone size: -
V gene: TRBV7-9
J gene: TRBJ1-2
D gene: -
CDR3 DNA: TGTGCCAGCAGCTTAGTCGGTAGCCCAAGGGGCTATGGCTACACCTTC
CDR3 protein: CASSLVGSPRGYGYTF

clone size: -
V gene: TRBV5-5
J gene: TRBJ1-5
D gene: -
CDR3 DNA: TGTGCCAGCAGCTTGTCGAGGGATCAGCCCCAGCATTTT
CDR3 protein: CASSLSRDQPQHF

clone size: once
V gene: TRBV7-2
J gene: TRBJ1-6
D gene: -
CDR3 DNA: TGTGCCAGCAGCTTCCGACGGGTGGATAATTCACCCCTCCACTTT
CDR3 protein: CASSFRRVDNSPLHF

clone size: -
V gene: TRBV30
J gene: TRBJ1-1
D gene: TRBD1
CDR3 DNA: TGTGCCTGGAACGGACAGGGAGGAGGCTCTGAAGCTTTCTTT
CDR3 protein: CAWNGQGGGSEAFF

clone size: -
V gene: TRBV27
J gene: TRBJ2-7
D gene: TRBD1
CDR3 DNA: TGTGCCAGCAGTTTATCACTACGGACAGGGACAACCTACGAGCAGTACTTC
CDR3 protein: CASSLSLRTGTTYEQYF

clone size: -
V gene: TRBV16
J gene: TRBJ1-3
D gene: -
CDR3 DNA: TGTGCCAGCAGCGAAGCGGACACCATATATTTT
CDR3 protein: CASSEADTIYF

clone size: -
V gene: TRBV5-1
J gene: TRBJ1-1
D gene: -
CDR3 DNA: TGCGCCAGCAGCTTGGGACAGTCCATGAACACTGAAGCTTTCTTT
CDR3 protein: CASSLGQSMNTEAFF

clone size: -
V gene: TRBV19
J gene: TRBJ1-5
D gene: -
CDR3 DNA: TGTGCCAGTAGTATTCTCCAGGGGAATCAGCCCCAGCATTTT
CDR3 protein: CASSILQGNQPQHF

clone size: -
V gene: TRBV24-1
J gene: TRBJ2-7
D gene: TRBD1
CDR3 DNA: TGTGCCACCAGTGACTCAACAGGGGGCGCGTACGAGCAGTACTTC
CDR3 protein: CATSDSTGGAYEQYF

clone size: -
V gene: TRBV5-4
J gene: TRBJ1-2
D gene: TRBD1
CDR3 DNA: TGTGCCAGCAGAGGCCCGACAGGGGTTGGCTACACCTTC
CDR3 protein: CASRGPTGVGYTF

clone size: -
V gene: TRBV19
J gene: TRBJ1-1
D gene: -
CDR3 DNA: TGTGCCAGTAGTATACCCAGGGAGGGTATAGTTGAAGCTTTCTTT
CDR3 protein: CASSIPREGIVEAFF

clone size: -
V gene: TRBV11-2
J gene: TRBJ2-5
D gene: -
CDR3 DNA: TGTGCCAGCAGCTTAGGAACGGTGGAGACCCAGTACTTC
CDR3 protein: CASSLGTVETQYF

clone size: -
V gene: TRBV5-6
J gene: TRBJ1-4
D gene: -
CDR3 DNA: TGTGCCAGCAGCTTGGCTGGCGGGGTCTGGAATGAAAAACTGTTTTTT
CDR3 protein: CASSLAGGVWNEKLFF

clone size: -
V gene: TRBV7-2
J gene: TRBJ1-2
D gene: TRBD1
CDR3 DNA: TGTGCCAGCAGCCCAGGGACAGGGGGAAATGGCTACACCTTC
CDR3 protein: CASSPGTGGNGYTF

clone size: -
V gene: TRBV7-2
J gene: TRBJ1-4
D gene: -
CDR3 DNA: TGTGCCAGCAGCTTAGCTGGGCTTAATGAAAAACTGTTTTTT
CDR3 protein: CASSLAGLNEKLFF

clone size: once
V gene: TRBV6-2/TRBV6-3
J gene: TRBJ1-1
D gene: -
CDR3 DNA: TGTGCCAGCAGCCGGGGACACCCGAACACTGAAGCTTTCTTT
CDR3 protein: CASSRGHPNTEAFF

clone size: -
V gene: TRBV2
J gene: TRBJ2-2
D gene: -
CDR3 DNA: TGTGCCAGCAGTGTAACGGCCGGGGAGCTGTTTTTT
CDR3 protein: CASSVTAGELFF

clone size: -
V gene: TRBV19
J gene: TRBJ1-1
D gene: TRBD1
CDR3 DNA: TGTGCCAGTAGTAGGGGACAGGTGGCGGGGACTGAAGCTTTCTTT
CDR3 protein: CASSRGQVAGTEAFF

clone size: -
V gene: TRBV3-1/TRBV3-2
J gene: TRBJ1-1
D gene: TRBD1
CDR3 DNA: TGTGCCAGCAGTCACAGGGGAGTAATAAGTCCTGAAGCTTTCTTT
CDR3 protein: CASSHRGVISPEAFF

clone size: many
V gene: TRBV10-1
J gene: TRBJ2-2
D gene: -
CDR3 DNA: TGCGCCAGCAGTGATAACAGGCTCCCAAACACCGGGGAGCTGTTTTTT
CDR3 protein: CASSDNRLPNTGELFF

clone size: -
V gene: TRBV20-1
J gene: TRBJ1-5
D gene: -
CDR3 DNA: TGCAGTGCTAGTACAGGGTTCCATCAGCCCCAGCATTTT
CDR3 protein: CSASTGFHQPQHF

clone size: -
V gene: TRBV2
J gene: TRBJ2-7
D gene: -
CDR3 DNA: TGTGCCAGCAGTGATGGCAGGGGCCGCTACGAGCAGTACTTC
CDR3 protein: CASSDGRGRYEQYF

clone size: -
V gene: TRBV5-6
J gene: TRBJ1-2
D gene: -
CDR3 DNA: TGTGCCAGCAGCTTGGACAGTAACTATGGCTACACCTTC
CDR3 protein: CASSLDSNYGYTF

clone size: -
V gene: TRBV9
J gene: TRBJ2-2
D gene: TRBD1
CDR3 DNA: TGTGCCAGCAGCGCAAACACAGGGGAGTACACCGGGGAGCTGTTTTTT
CDR3 protein: CASSANTGEYTGELFF

clone size: -
V gene: TRBV10-1
J gene: TRBJ2-6
D gene: -
CDR3 DNA: TGCGCCAGCATCTTCGGGTGTGGGTCTGGGGCCAACGTCCTGACTTTC
CDR3 protein: CASIFGCGSGANVLTF

clone size: once
V gene: TRBV10-1
J gene: TRBJ1-6
D gene: -
CDR3 DNA: TGCGCCAGCAGTGAGTCGAGGGAAGGCCGGTCACCCCTCCACTTT
CDR3 protein: CASSESREGRSPLHF

clone size: -
V gene: TRBV6-5
J gene: TRBJ2-7
D gene: -
CDR3 DNA: TGTGCCAGCAGTTCCCCAGGGTTGGGCGAGCAGTACTTC
CDR3 protein: CASSSPGLGEQYF

clone size: once
V gene: TRBV2
J gene: TRBJ2-5
D gene: -
CDR3 DNA: TGTGCCAGCAGTGAATTCGTGCAAGAGACCCAGTACTTC
CDR3 protein: CASSEFVQETQYF

clone size: -
V gene: TRBV19
J gene: TRBJ1-5
D gene: -
CDR3 DNA: TGTGCCAGTAGTACAAACAGGGAGTCGAATCAGCCCCAGCATTTT
CDR3 protein: CASSTNRESNQPQHF

clone size: -
V gene: TRBV10-3
J gene: TRBJ1-1
D gene: -
CDR3 DNA: TGTGCCATCAGTGAGTCGGGGCAGGGACTGTTCTTT
CDR3 protein: CAISESGQGLFF

clone size: -
V gene: TRBV6-5
J gene: TRBJ2-2
D gene: -
CDR3 DNA: TGTGCCAGCAGAGGAGGGCACACCGGGGAGCTGTTTTTT
CDR3 protein: CASRGGHTGELFF

clone size: -
V gene: TRBV5-4
J gene: TRBJ2-7
D gene: TRBD1
CDR3 DNA: TGTGCCAGCAGCTTCTCAAGGGACAGAGACCGCTACGAGCAGTACTTC
CDR3 protein: CASSFSRDRDRYEQYF

clone size: -
V gene: TRBV6-2/TRBV6-3
J gene: TRBJ1-1
D gene: -
CDR3 DNA: TGTGCCAGCAGTCTGACAGAGAACACTGAAGCTTTCTTT
CDR3 protein: CASSLTENTEAFF

clone size: -
V gene: TRBV5-1
J gene: TRBJ2-5
D gene: TRBD2
CDR3 DNA: TGCGCCAGCAGCTTTAGCGGGGGGGCCAAACAAGAGACCCAGTACTTC
CDR3 protein: CASSFSGGAKQETQYF

clone size: -
V gene: TRBV2
J gene: TRBJ1-3
D gene: -
CDR3 DNA: TGTGCCAGCCGGGGGGTTTCCTCTGGAAACACCATATATTTT
CDR3 protein: CASRGVSSGNTIYF

clone size: -
V gene: TRBV6-2/TRBV6-3
J gene: TRBJ2-1
D gene: TRBD2
CDR3 DNA: TGTGCCAGCAGTTACTCGCAAACTAGCGGGACCTACAATGAGCAGTTCTTC
CDR3 protein: CASSYSQTSGTYNEQFF

clone size: -
V gene: TRBV5-5
J gene: TRBJ1-1
D gene: TRBD1
CDR3 DNA: TGTGCCAGCAGCCCCGACAGGGGGCGGTGGTCGACTGAAGCTTTCTTT
CDR3 protein: CASSPDRGRWSTEAFF

clone size: -
V gene: TRBV27
J gene: TRBJ2-7
D gene: TRBD2
CDR3 DNA: TGTGCCAGCAGTAATTTAGCGGGGGGGTTCTACGAGCAGTACTTC
CDR3 protein: CASSNLAGGFYEQYF

clone size: -
V gene: TRBV5-4
J gene: TRBJ1-3
D gene: -
CDR3 DNA: TGTGCCAGCAGCTTGGGGCAGGGAAGAGACACCATATATTTT
CDR3 protein: CASSLGQGRDTIYF

clone size: -
V gene: TRBV9
J gene: TRBJ2-3
D gene: TRBD2
CDR3 DNA: TGTGCCAGCAGCGTAGCTAGCGGGAGCACAGATACGCAGTATTTT
CDR3 protein: CASSVASGSTDTQYF

clone size: -
V gene: TRBV5-1
J gene: TRBJ2-7
D gene: -
CDR3 DNA: TGCGCCAGCAGCTTGGATCCAGGGGTTAACGAGCAGTACTTC
CDR3 protein: CASSLDPGVNEQYF

clone size: -
V gene: TRBV10-2
J gene: TRBJ1-5
D gene: TRBD1
CDR3 DNA: TGCGCCAGCAGTGAGAGGACAGGGGCCAGCAATCAGCCCCAGCATTTT
CDR3 protein: CASSERTGASNQPQHF

clone size: -
V gene: TRBV6-2/TRBV6-3
J gene: TRBJ1-2
D gene: TRBD1
CDR3 DNA: TGTGCCAGCAGTTACTCGCCGGACAGGTGGTACACCTTC
CDR3 protein: CASSYSPDRWYTF

clone size: once
V gene: TRBV5-1
J gene: TRBJ2-3
D gene: -
CDR3 DNA: TGCGCCAGCAGCTTGTTCCAGATGCCAGATACGCAGTATTTT
CDR3 protein: CASSLFQMPDTQYF